These T cell receptor beta chains were read from a single sample in a study of cytomegalovirus exposure and HLA in healthy donors. TCRdb keeps only in-frame clones here, not all; method: immunoSEQ multiplex PCR. The sample consists of more than 55,000 clones, around 80% of them appearing once. Sequenced sample: PBMCs. These receptors all stem from a woman aged 40 to 50 in good health and CMV-seronegative. Both conserved end residues are part of each CDR3. The order of the fields is J gene, D gene, clone size, V gene, CDR3 protein, CDR3 DNA. A D gene is named only where the DNA matches it firmly. Part of the rows lack a size; the others show once, few, many or a class for expanded clones.

TRBJ2-1 | - | - | TRBV11-2 | CASSLGGRTSYNEQFF | TGTGCCAGCAGCTTAGGGGGGCGAACATCCTACAATGAGCAGTTCTTC
TRBJ1-1 | - | - | TRBV14 | CASSPPVPNTEAFF | TGTGCCAGCAGCCCTCCCGTCCCGAACACTGAAGCTTTCTTT
TRBJ2-1 | TRBD2 | - | TRBV7-2 | CASSLRASGRVNEQFF | TGTGCCAGCAGCTTAAGGGCTAGCGGGAGGGTTAATGAGCAGTTCTTC
TRBJ2-6 | TRBD1 | - | TRBV2 | CAREAGGPGANVLTF | TGTGCCAGAGAGGCAGGGGGCCCTGGGGCCAACGTCCTGACTTTC
TRBJ2-1 | TRBD2 | - | TRBV6-5 | CASLASGIGEQFF | TGTGCCAGCCTGGCTAGCGGGATAGGTGAGCAGTTCTTC
TRBJ1-2 | - | - | TRBV28 | CASSSGGRDHGYTF | TGTGCCAGCAGTTCCGGGGGTAGGGACCATGGCTACACCTTC
TRBJ2-3 | TRBD2 | - | TRBV28 | CASSSPSGRPADTQYF | TGTGCCAGCAGCTCACCTAGCGGGAGGCCGGCAGATACGCAGTATTTT
TRBJ1-1 | - | - | TRBV15 | CATSRDGTLNTEAFF | TGTGCCACCAGCAGAGATGGGACACTGAACACTGAAGCTTTCTTT
TRBJ2-1 | TRBD2 | - | TRBV5-4 | CASSSSSGRAGEQFF | TGTGCCAGCAGCTCATCTAGCGGGAGGGCAGGTGAGCAGTTCTTC
TRBJ2-1 | TRBD2 | - | TRBV19 | CASSIGVAGGRPGSYNEQFF | TGTGCCAGTAGTATAGGGGTAGCGGGAGGGCGCCCGGGATCCTACAATGAGCAGTTCTTC
TRBJ2-3 | - | - | TRBV2 | CASSGPWTASTDTQYF | TGTGCCAGCAGTGGCCCCTGGACTGCCAGCACAGATACGCAGTATTTT
TRBJ1-4 | TRBD1 | few | TRBV5-1 | CASSLGQGDRNEKLFF | TGCGCCAGCAGCCTCGGACAGGGGGACCGGAATGAAAAACTGTTTTTT
TRBJ1-2 | - | - | TRBV6-1 | CASLPGGLNYGYTF | TGTGCCAGCCTCCCGGGGGGACTGAACTATGGCTACACCTTC
TRBJ2-3 | - | - | TRBV28 | CASSLGAASTDTQYF | TGTGCCAGCAGTTTAGGAGCGGCTAGCACAGATACGCAGTATTTT
TRBJ2-5 | TRBD2 | - | TRBV18 | CASSQAGEETQYF | TGTGCCAGCTCACAGGCGGGAGAAGAGACCCAGTACTTC
TRBJ1-1 | - | few | TRBV25-1 | CASSEQGWTEAFF | TGTGCCAGCAGTGAACAGGGATGGACTGAAGCTTTCTTT
TRBJ1-6 | - | once | TRBV6-6 | CASSYGAGAGNSPLHF | TGTGCCAGCAGTTACGGGGCAGGGGCAGGGAATTCACCCCTCCACTTT